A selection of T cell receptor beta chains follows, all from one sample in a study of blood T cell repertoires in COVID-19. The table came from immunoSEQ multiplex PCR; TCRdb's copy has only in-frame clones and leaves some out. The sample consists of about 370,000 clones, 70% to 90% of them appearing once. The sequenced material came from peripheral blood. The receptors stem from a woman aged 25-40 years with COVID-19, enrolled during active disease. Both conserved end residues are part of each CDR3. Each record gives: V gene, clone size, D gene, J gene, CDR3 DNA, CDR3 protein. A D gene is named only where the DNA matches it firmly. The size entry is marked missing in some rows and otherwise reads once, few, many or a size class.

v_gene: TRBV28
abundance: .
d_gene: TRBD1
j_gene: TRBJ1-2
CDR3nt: TGTGCCAGCAGTTGGCCTACAGGGGGCTCGGGCTATGGCTACACCTTC
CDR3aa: CASSWPTGGSGYGYTF

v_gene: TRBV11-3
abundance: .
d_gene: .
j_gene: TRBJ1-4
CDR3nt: TGTGCCAGCAGCTTAGATCCGACGGGGACTAATGAAAAACTGTTTTTT
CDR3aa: CASSLDPTGTNEKLFF

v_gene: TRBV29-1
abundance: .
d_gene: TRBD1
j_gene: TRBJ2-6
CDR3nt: TGCAGCGTCAGGACAGGGGGCTCTGGGGCCAACGTCCTGACTTTC
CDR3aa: CSVRTGGSGANVLTF

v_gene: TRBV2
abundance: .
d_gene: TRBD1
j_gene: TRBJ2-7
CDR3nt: TGTGCCAGCAGGAGGGACAGCGTCTCCTACGAGCAGTACTTC
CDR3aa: CASRRDSVSYEQYF

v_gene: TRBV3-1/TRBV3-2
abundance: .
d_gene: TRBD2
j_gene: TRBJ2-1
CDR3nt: TGTGCCAGCAGCCCCCCCGGGACTAGCGGGATAGGGCTGCAGTTCTTC
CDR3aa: CASSPPGTSGIGLQFF

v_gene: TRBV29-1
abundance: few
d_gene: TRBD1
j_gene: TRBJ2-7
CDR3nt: TGCAGCGTTGTAGGGACAGGGGGCGATTATAATACCTACGAGCAGTACTTC
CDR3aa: CSVVGTGGDYNTYEQYF

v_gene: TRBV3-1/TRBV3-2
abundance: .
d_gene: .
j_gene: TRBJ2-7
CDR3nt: TGTGCCAGCAGCCGCCAGGACGGGGATCCCTACGAGCAGTACTTC
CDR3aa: CASSRQDGDPYEQYF

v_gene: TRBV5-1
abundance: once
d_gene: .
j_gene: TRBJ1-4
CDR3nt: TGCGCCAGCAGCCCGGGGGGAAGGGTTACTAATGAAAAACTGTTTTTT
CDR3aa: CASSPGGRVTNEKLFF

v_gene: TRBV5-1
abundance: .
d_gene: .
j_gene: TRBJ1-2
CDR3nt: TGCGCCAGCAGCTTGGACGCCTATAACTATGGCTACACCTTC
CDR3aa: CASSLDAYNYGYTF

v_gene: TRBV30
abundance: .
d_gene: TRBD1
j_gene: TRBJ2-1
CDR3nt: TGTGCCTGGGAACCAGGGGGCAGGGACAATGAGCAGTTCTTC
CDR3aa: CAWEPGGRDNEQFF

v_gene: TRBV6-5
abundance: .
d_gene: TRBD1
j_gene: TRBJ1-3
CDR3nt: TGTGCCAGCAGCCAAGGACAGGCACCTGGAAACACCATATATTTT
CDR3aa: CASSQGQAPGNTIYF

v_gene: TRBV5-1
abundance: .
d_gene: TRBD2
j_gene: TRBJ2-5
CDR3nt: TGCGCCAGCAGATTGGGGGCTCAGAGCGGGAGAAGAGAGACCCAGTACTTC
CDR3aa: CASRLGAQSGRRETQYF

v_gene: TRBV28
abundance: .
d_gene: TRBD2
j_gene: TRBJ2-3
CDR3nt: TGTGCCAGCAGTTTCCTATTTAGCGGGGGGCCCCCTAGCACAGATACGCAGTATTTT
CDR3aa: CASSFLFSGGPPSTDTQYF

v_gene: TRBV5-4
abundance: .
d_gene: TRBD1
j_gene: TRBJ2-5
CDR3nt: TGTGCCAGCAGCCAATTCCGGGACAGGGGCGAGGAGGAGACCCAGTACTTC
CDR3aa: CASSQFRDRGEEETQYF

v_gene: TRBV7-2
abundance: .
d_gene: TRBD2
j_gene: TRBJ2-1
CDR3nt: TGTGCCAGCAGCTTAGGGCGGGGGGGCTTCAATGAGCAGTTCTTC
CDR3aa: CASSLGRGGFNEQFF

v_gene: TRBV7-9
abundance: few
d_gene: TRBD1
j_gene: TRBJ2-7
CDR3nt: TGTGCCAGCAGCTTAGCGCTCGGACAGGGACCCTACGAGCAGTACTTC
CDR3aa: CASSLALGQGPYEQYF

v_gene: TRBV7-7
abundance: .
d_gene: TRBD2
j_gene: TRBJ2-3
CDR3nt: TGTGCTAGCAGCTTAGCAGCGGGGGGGCGAGTAGCAGATACGCAGTATTTT
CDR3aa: CASSLAAGGRVADTQYF

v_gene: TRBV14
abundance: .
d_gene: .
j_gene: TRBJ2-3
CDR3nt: TGTGCCAGCAGCCAAAGGGGAGATACGCAGTATTTT
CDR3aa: CASSQRGDTQYF

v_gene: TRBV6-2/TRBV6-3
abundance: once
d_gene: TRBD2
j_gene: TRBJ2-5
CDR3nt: TGTGCCAGCAGTAGCACTAGCGCCGAGACCCAGTACTTC
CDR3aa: CASSSTSAETQYF

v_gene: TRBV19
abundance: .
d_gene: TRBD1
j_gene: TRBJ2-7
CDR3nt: TGTGCCAGTAGTATAGTAGGGACAGGTGACTACGAGCAGTACTTC
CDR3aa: CASSIVGTGDYEQYF

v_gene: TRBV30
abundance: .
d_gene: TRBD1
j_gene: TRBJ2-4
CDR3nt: TGTGCCTGGTCGACAGGGTCGCCCAAAAACATTCAGTACTTC
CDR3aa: CAWSTGSPKNIQYF

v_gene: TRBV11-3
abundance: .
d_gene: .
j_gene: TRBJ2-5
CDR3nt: TGTGCCAGCACCCACTTCCGGGAGTCGGAGACCCAGTACTTC
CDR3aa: CASTHFRESETQYF

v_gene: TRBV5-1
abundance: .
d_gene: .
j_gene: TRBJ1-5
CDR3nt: TGCGCCAGCAAACCCACGATCGGGAATCAGCCCCAGCATTTT
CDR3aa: CASKPTIGNQPQHF

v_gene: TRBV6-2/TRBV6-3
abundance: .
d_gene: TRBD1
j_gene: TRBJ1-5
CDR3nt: TGTGCCAGCAGTTACTCGATAGTCGGGACAGGGTTGGGTCAGCCCCAGCATTTT
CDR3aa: CASSYSIVGTGLGQPQHF

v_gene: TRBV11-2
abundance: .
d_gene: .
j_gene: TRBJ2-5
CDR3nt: TGTGCCAGCAGCCCGAGGGAGACCCAGTACTTC
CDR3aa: CASSPRETQYF

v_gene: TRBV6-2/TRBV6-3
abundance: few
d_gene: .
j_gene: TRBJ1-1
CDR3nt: TGTGCCAGCAGTTACTTGCGGAACACTGAAGCTTTCTTT
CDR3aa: CASSYLRNTEAFF